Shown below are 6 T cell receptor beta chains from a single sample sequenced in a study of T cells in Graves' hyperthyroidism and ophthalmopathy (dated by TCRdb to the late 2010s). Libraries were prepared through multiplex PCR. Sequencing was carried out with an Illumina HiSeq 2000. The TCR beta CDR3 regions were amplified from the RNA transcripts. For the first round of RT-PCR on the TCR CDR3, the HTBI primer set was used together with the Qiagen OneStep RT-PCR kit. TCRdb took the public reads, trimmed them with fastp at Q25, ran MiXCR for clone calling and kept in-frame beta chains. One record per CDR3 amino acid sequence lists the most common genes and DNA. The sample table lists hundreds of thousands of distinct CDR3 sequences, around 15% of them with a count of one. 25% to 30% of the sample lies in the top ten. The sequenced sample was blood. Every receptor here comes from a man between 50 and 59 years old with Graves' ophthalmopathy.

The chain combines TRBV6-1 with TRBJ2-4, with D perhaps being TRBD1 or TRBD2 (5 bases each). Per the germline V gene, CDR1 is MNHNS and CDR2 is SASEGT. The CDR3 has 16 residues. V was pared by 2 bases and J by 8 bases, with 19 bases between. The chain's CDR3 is CASSETGTGSSDIQYF. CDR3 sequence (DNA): TGTGCCAGCAGTGAAACTGGGACGGGCTCTTCTGACATTCAGTACTTC.

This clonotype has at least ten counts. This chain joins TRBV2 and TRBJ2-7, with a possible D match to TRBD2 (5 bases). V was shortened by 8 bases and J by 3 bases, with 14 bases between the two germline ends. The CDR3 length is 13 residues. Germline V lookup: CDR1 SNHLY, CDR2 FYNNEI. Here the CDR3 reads CASESEAGYEQYF. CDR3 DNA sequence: TGTGCCAGCGAGTCGGAGGCAGGCTACGAGCAGTACTTC. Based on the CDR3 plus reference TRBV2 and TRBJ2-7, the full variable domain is EPEVTQTPSHQVTQMGQEVILRCVPISNHLYFYWYRQILGQKVEFLVSFYNNEISEKSEIFDDQFSVERPDGSNFTLKIRSTKLEDSAMYFCASESEAGYEQYFGPGTRLTVT.

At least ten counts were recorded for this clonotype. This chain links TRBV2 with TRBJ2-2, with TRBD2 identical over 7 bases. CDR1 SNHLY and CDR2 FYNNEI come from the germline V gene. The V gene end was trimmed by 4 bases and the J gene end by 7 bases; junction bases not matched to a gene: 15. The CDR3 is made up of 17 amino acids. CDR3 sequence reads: CASSGLLREKLSGELFF. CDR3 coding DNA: TGTGCCAGCAGTGGCCTTTTGCGGGAGAAGTTGAGCGGGGAGCTGTTTTTT.

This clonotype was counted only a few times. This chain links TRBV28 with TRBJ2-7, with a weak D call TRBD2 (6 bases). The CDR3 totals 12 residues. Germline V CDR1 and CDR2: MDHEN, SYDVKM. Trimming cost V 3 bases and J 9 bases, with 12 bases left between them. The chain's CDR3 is CASSLGGWGQYF. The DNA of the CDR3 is TGTGCCAGCAGTTTGGGAGGTTGGGGGCAGTACTTC. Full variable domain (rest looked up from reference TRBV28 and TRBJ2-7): DVKVTQSSRYLVKRTGEKVFLECVQDMDHENMFWYRQDPGLGLRLIYFSYDVKMKEKGDIPEGYSVSREKKERFSLILESASTNQTSMYLCASSLGGWGQYFGPGTRLTVT.

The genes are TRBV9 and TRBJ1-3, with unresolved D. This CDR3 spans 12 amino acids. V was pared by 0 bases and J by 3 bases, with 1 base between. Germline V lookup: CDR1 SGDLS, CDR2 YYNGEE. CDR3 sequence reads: CASSVGGNTIYF. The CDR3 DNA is TGTGCCAGCAGCGTAGGTGGAAACACCATATATTTT.

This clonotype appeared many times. In nucleotides, the CDR3 is TGTGCCAGCAGTTTGCTAGGGCGGGTCGCCTACGAGCAGTACTTC. Encoded protein: CASSLLGRVAYEQYF. The chain links TRBV27 to TRBJ2-7, with a possible D match to TRBD2 (5 bases). Per germline, CDR1 MNHEY and CDR2 SMNVEV (reference sequence). This CDR3 has 15 amino acids. The V gene lost 3 bases and the J gene lost 2 bases, with 14 bases spanning the gap.